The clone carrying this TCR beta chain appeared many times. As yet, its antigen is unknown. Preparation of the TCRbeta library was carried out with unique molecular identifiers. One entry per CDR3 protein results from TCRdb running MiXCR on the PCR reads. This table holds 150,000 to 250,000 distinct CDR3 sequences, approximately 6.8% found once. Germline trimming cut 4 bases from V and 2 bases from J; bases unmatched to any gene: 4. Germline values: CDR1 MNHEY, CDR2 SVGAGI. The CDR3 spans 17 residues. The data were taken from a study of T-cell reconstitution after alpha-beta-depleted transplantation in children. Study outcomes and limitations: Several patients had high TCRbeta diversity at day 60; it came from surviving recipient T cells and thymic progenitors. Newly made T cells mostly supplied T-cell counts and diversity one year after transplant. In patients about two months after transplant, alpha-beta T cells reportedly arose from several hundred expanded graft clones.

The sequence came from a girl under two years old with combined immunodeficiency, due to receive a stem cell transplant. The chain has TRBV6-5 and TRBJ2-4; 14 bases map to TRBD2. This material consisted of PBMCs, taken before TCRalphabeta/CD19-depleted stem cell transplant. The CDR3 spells CASSWTSGRRTKNIQYF. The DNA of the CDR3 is TGTGCCAGCAGTTGGACTAGCGGGAGGCGAACCAAAAACATTCAGTACTTC.